This T cell receptor (beta chain) stems from a study of T-cell memory formation after mild COVID-19. TCRdb analysed the 5' RACE reads with MiXCR anew, one entry per CDR3 protein. The sample comprises about 470,000 distinct CDR3 sequences, around a sixth of which are singletons, and approximately 13% rests with the top ten. Germline CDR1 reads SGHTA; CDR2 reads FQGTGA. This CDR3 is built from 12 residues. V lost 3 bases, J lost 6 bases, and 7 bases lay in between. A few counts support this clonotype. The specimen sequenced was PBMCs or a T cell subset sorted from them (not recorded which). This rearrangement joins TRBV7-3 to TRBJ2-3; D may be TRBD1 or TRBD2 (5 bases each). The sequence came from an adult woman who had mild COVID-19 (a few samples of this study predate the infection). Cell type and time point are not known. DNA of the CDR3: TGTGCCAGCAGCTTGAGGGACGATACGCAGTATTTT. This sequence encodes CASSLRDDTQYF.